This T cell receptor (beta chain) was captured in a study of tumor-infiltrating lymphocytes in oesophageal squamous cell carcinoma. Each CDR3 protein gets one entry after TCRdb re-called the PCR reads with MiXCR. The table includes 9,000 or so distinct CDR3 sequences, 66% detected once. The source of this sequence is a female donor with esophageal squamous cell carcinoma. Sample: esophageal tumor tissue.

CDR3 DNA sequence: TGTGCCATCACGGCTGAATATAGCAATCAGCCCCAGCATTTT. Translating gives CAITAEYSNQPQHF. V gene TRBV10-3 combines with J gene TRBJ1-5; no definite D call. Germline loops: CDR1 ENHRY, CDR2 SYGVKD. The CDR3 totals 14 residues. Trimming cost V 7 bases and J 0 bases, with 10 bases left between them.